These 8 T cell receptor beta chains were sequenced from one sample in a study of vaccination effects on CD4 cells after COVID-19 (dated by TCRdb to 2021 to 2024). The receptor library was made with the immunoSEQ multiplex PCR assay. Imported from immuneACCESS, the table was reduced by TCRdb to in-frame sequences with V and J called. These copies leave out some clones; in studies compared against another copy, an unresolved V gene accounts for under half, and the cause of the remainder is not known. Counted in this sample were approximately 50,000 clones; more than 75% of them appeared once. In total, the top ten clones hold just over 6% of the sample. Their cognate antigens are unknown. To identify antigen-specific CD4+ T cell clonotypes by their expansion, the ViraFEST assay first stimulated PBMC with viral peptide pools and then applied TCR sequencing. After 10 to 11 days of culture, CD4+ T cells were isolated with the EasySep CD4+ T cell isolation kit. Healthy vaccine recipients had no prior SARS-CoV-2 infection, confirmed by negative nucleocapsid antibodies before and after vaccination.

The source material was CD4+ T cells from PBMCs cultured with HCoV-OC43 spike peptides, sampled before COVID-19 vaccination. In light of the paper, this sample's cell subset or site label describes: HCoV-OC43 spike overlapping peptide pool stimulation. These TCRs come from a human donor who received a COVID-19 vaccine.

This clone was found once. The chain carries TRBV7-7 and TRBJ2-5; D may be TRBD1 or TRBD2 (5 bases each). V was shortened by 2 bases and J by 5 bases, with 21 bases between the two germline ends. The CDR3 contains 17 residues. CDR1 and CDR2 from the germline V gene are SSHAT and FNYEAQ (reference sequence). The CDR3 is CASSLIGGGDGGETQYF. In DNA form, the CDR3 reads TGTGCCAGCAGCTTAATTGGTGGGGGTGATGGTGGGGAGACCCAGTACTTC.

The chain has TRBV6-5 and TRBJ1-1; D remains unclear. Germline V gene lookup returns CDR1 MNHEY and CDR2 SVGAGI. The CDR3 runs to 11 residues. V was clipped by 7 bases and J by 0 bases, with 3 bases between them. DNA for the CDR3: TGTGCCAGCATGATGAACACTGAAGCTTTCTTT. Protein product: CASMMNTEAFF.

This clone showed up just a few times. The J gene is TRBJ1-5, the V gene TRBV7-9, with TRBD1 identical over 9 bases. Germline V lookup: CDR1 SEHNR, CDR2 FQNEAQ (reference sequence). Germline trimming cut 5 bases from V and 5 bases from J; bases unmatched to any gene: 7. CDR3 length equals 15 residues. CDR3 sequence (DNA): TGTGCCAGCAGCGTCTGGACAGGGGAGGATCAGCCCCAGCATTTT. This codes for CASSVWTGEDQPQHF.

The chain is built from TRBV30 and TRBJ2-1, with D possibly being TRBD2 (6 bases). The V end lost 8 bases, the J end lost 6 bases, and 14 bases lay between the germline ends. From germline, CDR1 is GTSNPN and CDR2 SVGIG (reference sequence). The length of the CDR3 is 12 residues. In nucleotides, the CDR3 is TGTGCCGGAAGCTCAGCGGGCAATGAGCAGTTCTTC. It encodes CAGSSAGNEQFF.

The chain couples TRBV7-6 to TRBJ1-3; 8 bases agree with TRBD1. The CDR3 spans 16 residues. Unmatched junction bases numbered 5, after V lost 0 bases and J lost 4 bases. Looked up from germline, CDR1 is SGHVS and CDR2 is FNYEAQ. The CDR3 DNA sequence: TGTGCCAGCAGCTTAGCGCGACAGGGGACCGGAAACACCATATATTTT. Translated: CASSLARQGTGNTIYF.

This chain joins TRBV10-1 and TRBJ1-1, with D perhaps matching TRBD1 (5 bases). Trimming removed 3 bases from V and 0 bases from J, with 14 bases in between. The CDR3 has 16 amino acids. Germline V lookup: CDR1 WNHNN, CDR2 SYGVQD (reference sequence). Here the CDR3 reads CASSDVRATVNTEAFF. The CDR3 DNA reads as TGCGCCAGCAGTGATGTGAGGGCGACAGTGAACACTGAAGCTTTCTTT.

The V and J genes are TRBV6-2 or TRBV6-3 and TRBJ2-5, with 7 bases that match TRBD2. Germline CDR1 reads MNHEY; CDR2 reads SVGEGT. The CDR3 runs to 16 residues. Germline trimming cut 0 bases from V and 6 bases from J; bases unmatched to any gene: 10. CDR3 residues: CASSYSMGGVRQTQYF. CDR3 nucleotide sequence: TGTGCCAGCAGTTACTCGATGGGAGGGGTCCGTCAGACCCAGTACTTC.

This clone counts as medium-sized. The chain couples TRBV27 to TRBJ1-6; 7 positions match TRBD1. V lost 0 bases and J lost 8; bases outside the gene matches: 1. Germline CDR1 is MNHEY and CDR2 is SMNVEV (reference sequence). This CDR3 comprises 14 residues. CDR3 in DNA: TGTGCCAGCAGTTTATCAGGGGGCGATTCACCCCTCCACTTT. Translated: CASSLSGGDSPLHF.